A single sample is the source of the 26 T cell receptor beta chains below, sequenced in a study of beta chain features in type 1 diabetes. Whole-study findings and limits: In every one of the four CD4+ subsets, TCRB CDR3s were moderately but significantly shorter in Type 1 diabetes patients.

The antigens these receptors bind are not known. Expressed TCRB transcripts were sequenced because the isolated RNA had all been reverse transcribed beforehand. TCRdb keeps only in-frame clones here, not all; method: immunoSEQ multiplex PCR. The data show hundreds of thousands of clones, with 13% seen just once and 0.02% to 0.025% held by the top ten. Sequenced: naive CD4+ T cells from blood. These receptors were collected from a man aged 18 to 30 with type 1 diabetes.

The chain carries TRBV14 and TRBJ2-6; no firm D call. With 4 bases removed from V and 1 base from J, the gap between germline ends came to 8 bases. CDR1 and CDR2 from the germline V gene are SGHDN and FVKESK. The CDR3 has 15 amino acids. The CDR3 nucleotides are TGTGCCAGCAGCCGCGGATTTTCTGGGGCCAACGTCCTGACTTTC. Translated, it gives CASSRGFSGANVLTF.

The chain carries TRBV25-1 and TRBJ2-5; 9 nucleotides align to TRBD1. The V segment lost 3 bases and the J segment 2 bases; nucleotides outside the gene matches: 10. CDR3 size: 17 residues. The germline V gene encodes CDR1 MGHDK and CDR2 SYGVNS. In DNA, the CDR3 is TGTGCCAGCAGTGATTGGGGGACAGGGATAGAACAAGAGACCCAGTACTTC. Amino acid sequence: CASSDWGTGIEQETQYF.

The sample holds a few counts of this clone. This chain uses TRBV5-1 with TRBJ1-1, with D possibly matching TRBD1 (6 bases). V lost 1 base to trimming and J lost 8 bases, with 15 bases between them. The CDR3 sequence is 14 residues long. CDR1 and CDR2 from the germline V gene are SGHRS and YFSETQ. CDR3 residues: CASSLSAGEAEAFF. The CDR3 DNA reads as TGCGCCAGCAGCTTGAGCGCAGGGGAAGCCGAAGCTTTCTTT. Using reference TRBV5-1 and TRBJ1-1 for the parts outside the CDR3, the full variable domain is KAGVTQTPRYLIKTRGQQVTLSCSPISGHRSVSWYQQTPGQGLQFLFEYFSETQRNKGNFPGRFSGRQFSNSRSEMNVSTLELGDSALYLCASSLSAGEAEAFFGQGTRLTVV.

The chain links TRBV30 to TRBJ2-6; D tentatively reads TRBD1 or TRBD2 (5 bases each). V was pared by 0 bases and J by 1 base, with 13 bases between. CDR3 length: 17 residues. Germline CDR1 is GTSNPN and CDR2 is SVGIG (reference sequence). The CDR3: CAWSVPPGTSGANVLTF. CDR3 in DNA: TGTGCCTGGAGTGTACCCCCAGGGACGTCTGGGGCCAACGTCCTGACTTTC.

This clone was detected a few times. J is TRBJ1-4 and V is TRBV7-9, with TRBD1 matching over 8 bases. The V gene end was trimmed by 5 bases and the J gene end by 8 bases; junction bases not matched to a gene: 4. This CDR3 is 13 amino acids long. The germline CDR1 and CDR2 sequences are SEHNR and FQNEAQ (reference sequence). The CDR3 bases are TGTGCCAGCAGCCTCACAGGGGGAGAAAAACTGTTTTTT. It translates to CASSLTGGEKLFF.

J is TRBJ1-1 and V is TRBV2; D not resolved. Germline V gives CDR1 SNHLY, CDR2 FYNNEI. The V and J ends lost 3 bases and 7 bases respectively, with 15 bases between them. The CDR3 spans 14 residues. CDR3 amino acids: CASSEGSVLSEAFF. The CDR3 DNA reads as TGTGCCAGCAGTGAGGGTTCCGTTCTTAGTGAAGCTTTCTTT.

This clone was detected a few times. The chain carries TRBV25-1 and TRBJ1-2, with D possibly TRBD1 on 6 matching bases. This CDR3 spans 16 amino acids. V lost 0 bases and J lost 5, with 16 bases in between. Germline V gene lookup returns CDR1 MGHDK and CDR2 SYGVNS. The CDR3 loop is CASSEYRAQGVYGYTF. In DNA, the CDR3 is TGTGCCAGCAGTGAATATAGGGCACAGGGCGTATATGGCTACACCTTC.

Only a few counts were recorded for this clone. The rearrangement uses TRBV5-1 and TRBJ2-5; 7 bases agree with TRBD2. The length of the CDR3 is 13 residues. The V gene end was trimmed by 4 bases and the J gene end by 5 bases; junction bases not matched to a gene: 5. From germline, CDR1 is SGHRS and CDR2 YFSETQ. CDR3 loop: CASSEQGGETQYF. DNA of the CDR3: TGCGCCAGCAGCGAGCAGGGAGGGGAGACCCAGTACTTC.

This clone was counted between two and nine times. The chain couples TRBV6-6 to TRBJ1-4; the D is unclear. The V gene's germline CDR1 is MNHNY and CDR2 SVGAGI (reference sequence). This CDR3 has 15 amino acids. V was trimmed by 2 bases and J by 0 bases, leaving 7 bases between them. The CDR3 protein is CASSYVGATNEKLFF. The CDR3 DNA is TGTGCCAGCAGTTACGTCGGGGCAACTAATGAAAAACTGTTTTTT.

Only a few counts were recorded for this clone. This rearrangement joins TRBV6-5 to TRBJ2-7, with no clear D. Trimming pared 0 bases from V and 2 bases from J, leaving 11 bases between. The CDR3 is 15 residues long. Germline CDR1 reads MNHEY; CDR2 reads SVGAGI. CDR3 amino acids: CASSYSLTNPYEQYF. In DNA form, the CDR3 reads TGTGCCAGCAGTTACTCTCTCACCAATCCCTACGAGCAGTACTTC.

This clone has just a few counts. V gene TRBV9 combines with J gene TRBJ2-3, with TRBD1 matching 7 bases. Trimming at V came to 6 bases and at J to 3 bases, leaving 4 bases not matched to a gene. There are 13 residues in the CDR3. The V gene's germline CDR1 is SGDLS and CDR2 YYNGEE. The CDR3 nucleotides are TGTGCCAGCAACCGGGACAGTACAGATACGCAGTATTTT. It is translated as CASNRDSTDTQYF. Looking up the rest from reference TRBV9 and TRBJ2-3 gives the full variable domain: DSGVTQTPKHLITATGQRVTLRCSPRSGDLSVYWYQQSLDQGLQFLIQYYNGEERAKGNILERFSAQQFPDLHSELNLSSLELGDSALYFCASNRDSTDTQYFGPGTRLTVL.

The chain uses TRBV7-3 and TRBJ2-1; no clear D gene. This CDR3 comprises 13 residues. V was clipped by 2 bases and J by 5 bases, with 7 bases between them. Germline V lookup: CDR1 SGHTA, CDR2 FQGTGA. The CDR3 protein is CASSLRTDNEQFF. The CDR3 DNA reads TGTGCCAGCAGCTTACGAACAGACAATGAGCAGTTCTTC.

A few counts support this clone. The rearrangement joins TRBV11-2 to TRBJ1-1, with D unclear. Trimming took 5 bases from V and 0 from J, leaving 7 bases between them. Per germline, CDR1 SGHAT and CDR2 FQNNGV. The CDR3 is made up of 13 amino acids. The CDR3 protein is CASSVSLNTEAFF. CDR3 coding DNA: TGTGCCAGCAGCGTTTCCCTGAACACTGAAGCTTTCTTT.

The chain carries TRBV7-2 and TRBJ1-1, with D uncertain. Germline V gene sequence: CDR1 SGHTA, CDR2 FQGNSA. This CDR3 contains 16 residues. Trimming removed 1 base at V and 1 base at J, with 13 bases between. The CDR3 sequence: CASSLVARPRNTEAFF. The CDR3 DNA follows: TGTGCCAGCAGCTTAGTGGCCAGGCCAAGGAACACTGAAGCTTTCTTT.

This clone was seen only a few times. This chain uses TRBV10-3 with TRBJ2-3, with 8 bases aligning to TRBD1. This CDR3 comprises 15 residues. V lost 3 bases and J lost 2; bases outside the gene matches: 4. The V gene's germline CDR1 is ENHRY and CDR2 SYGVKD. As DNA, the CDR3 is TGTGCCATCAGTGATAGACAGGGGAACACAGATACGCAGTATTTT. Residues: CAISDRQGNTDTQYF.

The genes are TRBV28 and TRBJ1-6; maybe TRBD1 (5 bases). The CDR3 length is 12 residues. With 7 bases removed from V and 6 bases from J, the gap between germline ends came to 7 bases. Germline lookup yields CDR1 MDHEN and CDR2 SYDVKM. The CDR3 loop is CASIRGNSPLHF. The CDR3, as DNA: TGTGCCAGCATAAGGGGTAATTCACCCCTCCACTTT.

V gene TRBV9 combines with J gene TRBJ1-2; 9 bases map to TRBD1. This CDR3 has 15 residues. V trimming: 2 bases; J trimming: 2 bases; junction bases outside the gene matches: 4. Per germline, CDR1 SGDLS and CDR2 YYNGEE. The CDR3 DNA reads as TGTGCCAGCAGCGTGGCCGGGACAGGGAACTATGGCTACACCTTC. It yields the protein CASSVAGTGNYGYTF.

The V and J genes are TRBV5-1 and TRBJ1-6; TRBD1 matches 9 bases. The trim removed 4 bases at V and 6 bases at J, leaving 2 bases unmatched. This CDR3 comprises 14 residues. Germline loops: CDR1 SGHRS, CDR2 YFSETQ. CDR3 sequence: CASSPGQGNSPLHF. The CDR3 coding sequence is TGCGCCAGCAGCCCGGGACAGGGTAATTCACCCCTCCACTTT.

This clone was seen a handful of times. The chain carries TRBV5-4 and TRBJ2-2; D is uncertain. V lost 2 bases and J lost 6, with 8 bases in between. CDR1 and CDR2 from the germline V gene are SGHNT and YYREEE (reference sequence). The CDR3 sequence is 13 residues long. The CDR3 nucleotides are TGTGCCAGCAGCTTTGATGAGGCCGGGGAGCTGTTTTTT. The encoded protein is CASSFDEAGELFF.

The table lists this clone with a few counts. The chain links TRBV18 to TRBJ1-1; D is ambiguous. The germline V and J ends were trimmed by 4 bases and 6 bases, with 12 bases remaining between them. CDR1 and CDR2 from the germline V gene are KGHSH and LQKENI. The CDR3 contains 13 residues. Here the CDR3 DNA reads TGTGCCAGCTCACTGGGTAATGGGGCTGAAGCTTTCTTT. Residues: CASSLGNGAEAFF. Supplemented by reference TRBV18 and TRBJ1-1, the full variable domain reads NAGVMQNPRHLVRRRGQEARLRCSPMKGHSHVYWYRQLPEEGLKFMVYLQKENIIDESGMPKERFSAEFPKEGPSILRIQQVVRGDSAAYFCASSLGNGAEAFFGQGTRLTVV.

Notes on this clone: Other nucleotide sequences in the sample specify the same CDR3. The chain links TRBV5-1 to TRBJ1-1; D ambiguous. The CDR3 is 13 amino acids. Germline CDR1 reads SGHRS; CDR2 reads YFSETQ. V lost 2 bases and J 1 base, leaving 6 bases between the germline ends. In DNA form, the CDR3 reads TGCGCCAGCAGCTTAGGCGGGAACACTGAAGCTTTCTTT. Translation gives CASSLGGNTEAFF.

This clone was seen a handful of times. The chain couples TRBV9 to TRBJ2-3; no reliable D call. CDR1 is SGDLS, CDR2 YYNGEE, per germline. The CDR3 length is 15 residues. Between the trimmed V and J ends, which lost 4 bases and 2 bases, there was a span of 14 bases. The CDR3 here is CASSPQSGYTDTQYF. The CDR3 coding sequence is TGTGCCAGCAGCCCTCAGTCCGGGTACACAGATACGCAGTATTTT. Together with reference TRBV9 and TRBJ2-3, the CDR3 gives the full variable domain: DSGVTQTPKHLITATGQRVTLRCSPRSGDLSVYWYQQSLDQGLQFLIQYYNGEERAKGNILERFSAQQFPDLHSELNLSSLELGDSALYFCASSPQSGYTDTQYFGPGTRLTVL.

The chain couples TRBV5-6 to TRBJ2-7, with D possibly TRBD2 on 5 matching bases. V lost 2 bases to trimming and J lost 3 bases, with 15 bases between them. The CDR3 runs to 15 residues. Per germline, CDR1 SGHDT and CDR2 YYEEEE. The CDR3 DNA reads TGTGCCAGCAGCTTCGGGGTCATCGGCTACTACGAGCAGTACTTC. Its translation is CASSFGVIGYYEQYF. The full variable domain, in which reference TRBV5-6 and TRBJ2-7 provide the parts outside the CDR3, is DAGVTQSPTHLIKTRGQQVTLRCSPKSGHDTVSWYQQALGQGPQFIFQYYEEEERQRGNFPDRFSGHQFPNYSSELNVNALLLGDSALYLCASSFGVIGYYEQYFGPGTRLTVT.

The rearrangement uses TRBV2 and TRBJ1-5; TRBD1 agrees at 8 bases. After removal of 5 bases from V and 0 bases from J, the junction contained 9 bases not matched to a gene. This CDR3 has 17 amino acids. The germline V gene has CDR1 SNHLY and CDR2 FYNNEI. The CDR3: CASSPTWTGHSNQPQHF. The CDR3 bases are TGTGCCAGCAGTCCAACCTGGACAGGGCATAGCAATCAGCCCCAGCATTTT.

The V gene is TRBV6-6, the J gene TRBJ2-3; TRBD2 is a possible D gene (6 bases). The CDR3 runs to 13 residues. Germline assignment: CDR1 MNHNY and CDR2 SVGAGI (reference sequence). V lost 4 bases and J lost 4, with 9 bases in between. CDR3 DNA sequence: TGTGCCAGCAGTTGGGGACTTGCAGATACGCAGTATTTT. It translates to CASSWGLADTQYF.

This clone was counted between two and nine times. V usage is TRBV30 and J usage is TRBJ2-4; D not resolved. The germline V and J ends were trimmed by 5 bases and 0 bases, with 5 bases remaining between them. The CDR3 contains 12 residues. Germline CDR1 GTSNPN, CDR2 SVGIG (reference sequence). Here the CDR3 DNA reads TGTGCCTGGGCGCTAGCCAAAAACATTCAGTACTTC. Its protein product is CAWALAKNIQYF.